What follows is one T cell receptor beta chain and its context. Its antigen is undetermined. Trimming stripped 6 bases from V and 8 bases from J, with 16 bases between. The germline V gene encodes CDR1 MNHNS and CDR2 SASEGT. This CDR3 spans 14 amino acids. Not enrolled were patients with uncontrolled infection, other autoimmune disease, pregnancy or lactation. The PBMCs were taken from under 12 ml of fresh peripheral blood. The sample originates from a study of T cells in Graves' hyperthyroidism and ophthalmopathy. Study results and limitations: In blood, most of the thyroid clonotypes expanded above 0.001 were also present.

RNA transcripts were the template for amplifying TCR beta CDR3 regions. The HTBI primer set drove a first-round RT-PCR of the TCR CDR3. Each CDR3 protein gets one entry after TCRdb re-called the multiplex PCR reads with MiXCR. The sample contains about 480,000 distinct CDR3 sequences, around 15% of which appear only once. The chain uses TRBV6-1 and TRBJ1-4, with D possibly matching TRBD1 (5 bases). This receptor was obtained from a woman between 18 and 29 years old with Graves' hyperthyroidism. Input material: blood. The CDR3: CASSPGGGSEKLFF. The CDR3 DNA is TGTGCCAGCAGCCCCGGTGGGGGGAGCGAAAAACTGTTTTTT.